These 12 T cell receptor beta chains were all obtained from the same sample, sequenced in a study of OX40 agonist ivuxolimab in advanced cancers. Preparation of the library involved the immunoSEQ multiplex PCR assay. This immuneACCESS table, as held by TCRdb, lists in-frame sequences with V and J called but not all clones. Of the missing ones, under half trace to an unresolved V gene in checked studies; the others have no known cause. The sample table contains approximately 33,000 clones; only one count was recorded for about 85% of them. The ten largest account for roughly 40% of the sample. Here the sequenced sample was CD4+ or CD8+ T cells sorted from blood, taken in a trial of the OX40 agonist ivuxolimab. The receptors were sampled from an adult with an advanced solid tumor such as melanoma, head and neck, liver or kidney cancer.

The genes are TRBV4-1 and TRBJ2-3; 8 bases line up with TRBD1. Germline lookup yields CDR1 MGHRA and CDR2 YSYEKL. Germline trimming cut 1 base from V and 4 bases from J; bases unmatched to any gene: 4. The CDR3 has 15 residues. For the CDR3, the DNA is TGCGCCAGCAGCCAAGTCCAGGGGGCCTCAGATACGCAGTATTTT. This sequence encodes CASSQVQGASDTQYF.

This chain joins TRBV25-1 and TRBJ1-1, with D perhaps TRBD1 (5 bases). Trimming left V 6 bases short and J 4 bases short, with 12 bases between. The CDR3 is 13 residues long. CDR1 is MGHDK and CDR2 is SYGVNS in the germline V gene. The CDR3 spells CASSLGAATEAFF. The CDR3 nucleotides are TGTGCCAGCAGCCTTGGGGCGGCCACTGAAGCTTTCTTT.

The chain carries TRBV5-1 and TRBJ2-1; D is unclear. The CDR3 extends over 12 amino acids. Germline V lookup: CDR1 SGHRS, CDR2 YFSETQ. Trimming removed 3 bases from V and 6 bases from J, with 7 bases in between. The CDR3 nucleotides are TGCGCCAGCAGCTATGGAAGCAATGAGCAGTTCTTC. It translates to CASSYGSNEQFF.

The V and J genes are TRBV19 and TRBJ2-5; 7 bases line up with TRBD1. The CDR3 sequence is 15 residues long. Germline V lookup: CDR1 LNHDA, CDR2 SQIVND (reference sequence). After removal of 4 bases from V and 3 bases from J, the junction contained 8 bases not matched to a gene. CDR3 amino acids: CASSTSGTAKETQYF. The CDR3 coding sequence is TGTGCCAGTAGTACCTCCGGGACAGCAAAAGAGACCCAGTACTTC.

The rearrangement links TRBV28 to TRBJ1-1; 10 bases match TRBD1. Germline loops: CDR1 MDHEN, CDR2 SYDVKM. This CDR3 spans 15 amino acids. The trim removed 7 bases at V and 5 bases at J, leaving 10 bases unmatched. The CDR3 DNA is TGTGCCAGCACCTCGTCTCGGACAGGGGGGACTGAAGCTTTCTTT. It yields the protein CASTSSRTGGTEAFF.

This clone occurred once. This chain links TRBV1 with TRBJ1-5; TRBD1, the D gene given by the table, was not confirmed from the DNA. TRBV1 is a recognized pseudogene. The CDR3 runs 14 residues. CDR3 nucleotide sequence: TGCACCAGCAGCCAGGCAGGGGGCGGAGCGGCCCAGCATTTT. It yields the protein CTSSQAGGGAAQHF.

The V gene is TRBV9, the J gene TRBJ2-7; D is possibly TRBD2 (6 bases). Germline V lookup: CDR1 SGDLS, CDR2 YYNGEE. The CDR3 extends over 14 amino acids. Trimming left V 4 bases short and J 2 bases short, with 13 bases between. CDR3 protein: CASSPTAGTYEQYF. The DNA for the CDR3 is TGTGCCAGCAGCCCCACGGCGGGAACCTACGAGCAGTACTTC. Based on the CDR3 plus reference TRBV9 and TRBJ2-7, the full variable domain is DSGVTQTPKHLITATGQRVTLRCSPRSGDLSVYWYQQSLDQGLQFLIQYYNGEERAKGNILERFSAQQFPDLHSELNLSSLELGDSALYFCASSPTAGTYEQYFGPGTRLTVT.

The V and J genes are TRBV9 and TRBJ1-2; TRBD1 might be the D (5 bases). This CDR3 contains 12 residues. Trimming removed 7 bases at V and 4 bases at J, with 11 bases between. Per the germline V gene, CDR1 is SGDLS and CDR2 is YYNGEE. The CDR3 protein is CASHGTTYGYTF. The CDR3, as DNA: TGTGCCAGCCACGGGACCACCTATGGCTACACCTTC.

The chain combines TRBV2 with TRBJ1-4, with D hard to call. The V end was cut by 2 bases, the J end by 4 bases, with 8 bases between. Per germline, CDR1 SNHLY and CDR2 FYNNEI. The CDR3 runs to 14 residues. In DNA, the CDR3 is TGTGCCAGCAGTGAAAGTGGATATAATGAAAAACTGTTTTTT. As protein: CASSESGYNEKLFF.

The rearrangement links TRBV27 to TRBJ2-3; TRBD2 matches 7 bases. V shed 0 bases, J shed 4 bases, and the junction held 7 bases outside the gene matches. This CDR3 has 16 residues. The germline V gene has CDR1 MNHEY and CDR2 SMNVEV (reference sequence). The DNA of the CDR3 is TGTGCCAGCAGTTTATCCCTCGGGAGGACTGCAGATACGCAGTATTTT. It yields the protein CASSLSLGRTADTQYF.

This sequence joins TRBV28 and TRBJ2-7, with D possibly TRBD1 on 5 matching bases. V lost 7 bases to trimming and J lost 0 bases, with 13 bases between them. CDR1 and CDR2 from the germline V gene are MDHEN and SYDVKM. The CDR3 is made up of 14 amino acids. The CDR3 loop is CASTQQAFSYEQYF. The CDR3 DNA reads TGTGCCAGCACACAACAGGCGTTCTCCTACGAGCAGTACTTC.

This chain connects TRBV11-2 to TRBJ1-2; the match to TRBD1 covers 11 bases. J lost 4 bases, V lost 6 bases, and 10 bases had no gene match. The CDR3 has 16 amino acids. Germline V gene sequence: CDR1 SGHAT, CDR2 FQNNGV. DNA of the CDR3: TGTGCCAGCAGTGTAGGAGGGACAGGGGGGATCTATGGCTACACCTTC. As protein: CASSVGGTGGIYGYTF.